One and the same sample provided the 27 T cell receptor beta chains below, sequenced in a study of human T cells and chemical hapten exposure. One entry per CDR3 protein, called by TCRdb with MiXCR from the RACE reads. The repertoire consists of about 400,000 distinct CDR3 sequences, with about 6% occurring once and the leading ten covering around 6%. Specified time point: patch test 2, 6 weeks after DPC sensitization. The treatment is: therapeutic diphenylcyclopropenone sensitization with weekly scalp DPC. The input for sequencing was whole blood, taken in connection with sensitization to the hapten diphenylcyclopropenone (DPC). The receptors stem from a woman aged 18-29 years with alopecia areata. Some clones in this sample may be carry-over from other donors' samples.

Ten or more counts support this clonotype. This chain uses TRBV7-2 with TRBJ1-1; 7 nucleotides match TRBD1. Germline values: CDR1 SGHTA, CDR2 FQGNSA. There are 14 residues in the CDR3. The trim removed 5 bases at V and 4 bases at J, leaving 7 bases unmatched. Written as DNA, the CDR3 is TGTGCCAGCAGCGCGGGGACAGTGGGCACTGAAGCTTTCTTT. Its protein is CASSAGTVGTEAFF.

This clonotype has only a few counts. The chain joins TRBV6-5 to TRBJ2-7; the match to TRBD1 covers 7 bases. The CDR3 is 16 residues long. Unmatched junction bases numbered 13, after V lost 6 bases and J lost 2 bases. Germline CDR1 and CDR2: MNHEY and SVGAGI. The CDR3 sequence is CASREPRQGFPYEQYF. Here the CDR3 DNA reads TGTGCCAGCAGAGAACCAAGACAGGGATTCCCCTACGAGCAGTACTTC.

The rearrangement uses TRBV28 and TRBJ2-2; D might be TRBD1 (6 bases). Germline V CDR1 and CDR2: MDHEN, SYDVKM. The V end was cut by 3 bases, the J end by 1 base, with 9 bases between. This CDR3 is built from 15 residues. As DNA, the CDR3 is TGTGCCAGCAGTTTGGTCAGGGGGAACACCGGGGAGCTGTTTTTT. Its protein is CASSLVRGNTGELFF. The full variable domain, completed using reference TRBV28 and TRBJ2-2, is DVKVTQSSRYLVKRTGEKVFLECVQDMDHENMFWYRQDPGLGLRLIYFSYDVKMKEKGDIPEGYSVSREKKERFSLILESASTNQTSMYLCASSLVRGNTGELFFGEGSRLTVL.

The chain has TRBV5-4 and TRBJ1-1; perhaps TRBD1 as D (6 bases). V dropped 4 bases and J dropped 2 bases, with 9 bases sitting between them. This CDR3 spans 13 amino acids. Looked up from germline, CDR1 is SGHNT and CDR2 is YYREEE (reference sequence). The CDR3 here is CASSTGHNTEAFF. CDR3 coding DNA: TGTGCCAGCAGCACGGGACATAACACTGAAGCTTTCTTT. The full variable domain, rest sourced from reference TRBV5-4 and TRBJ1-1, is ETGVTQSPTHLIKTRGQQVTLRCSSQSGHNTVSWYQQALGQGPQFIFQYYREEENGRGNFPPRFSGLQFPNYSSELNVNALELDDSALYLCASSTGHNTEAFFGQGTRLTVV.

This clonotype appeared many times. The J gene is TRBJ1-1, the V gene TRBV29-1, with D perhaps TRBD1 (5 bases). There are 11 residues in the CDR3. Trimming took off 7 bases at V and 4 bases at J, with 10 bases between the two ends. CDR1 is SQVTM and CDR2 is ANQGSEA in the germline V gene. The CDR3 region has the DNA TGCAGCGCAACAAGGGGCACTGAAGCTTTCTTT. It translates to CSATRGTEAFF.

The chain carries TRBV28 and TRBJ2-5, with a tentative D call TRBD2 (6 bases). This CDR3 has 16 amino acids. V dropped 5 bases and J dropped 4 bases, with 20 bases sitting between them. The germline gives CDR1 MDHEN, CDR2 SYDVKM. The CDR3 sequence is CASSLGDFPDPETQYF. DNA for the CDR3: TGTGCCAGCAGTCTCGGGGACTTCCCCGACCCAGAGACCCAGTACTTC.

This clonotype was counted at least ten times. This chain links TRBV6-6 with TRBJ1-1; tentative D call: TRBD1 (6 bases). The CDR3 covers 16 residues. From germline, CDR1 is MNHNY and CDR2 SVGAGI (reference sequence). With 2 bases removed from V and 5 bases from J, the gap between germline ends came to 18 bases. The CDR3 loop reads CASSYPSTGTTTEAFF. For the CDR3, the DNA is TGTGCCAGCAGTTACCCATCAACCGGGACAACTACTGAAGCTTTCTTT.

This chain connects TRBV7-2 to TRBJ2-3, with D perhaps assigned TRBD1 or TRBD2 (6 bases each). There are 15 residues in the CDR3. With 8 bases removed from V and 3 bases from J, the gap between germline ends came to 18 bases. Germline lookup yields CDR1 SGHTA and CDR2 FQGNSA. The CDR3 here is CASGYGGLGTDTQYF. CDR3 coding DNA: TGTGCCAGCGGCTACGGGGGCCTTGGAACAGATACGCAGTATTTT.

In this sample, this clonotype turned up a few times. In nucleotides, the CDR3 is TGTGCCAGCAGCCAAGTGATGGGGACAGGAGATGGCTACACCTTC. Protein product: CASSQVMGTGDGYTF. The chain recombines TRBV14 with TRBJ1-2, with 8 bases fitting TRBD1. This CDR3 comprises 15 residues. The V and J ends lost 1 base and 6 bases, in that order; junction bases with no gene match: 7. CDR1 and CDR2 from the germline V gene are SGHDN and FVKESK.

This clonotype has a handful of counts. CDR3 DNA sequence: TGTGCCAGCAGCGCGTCTAGGGCAAGGGGCTTAGCAGATACGCAGTATTTT. It encodes CASSASRARGLADTQYF. The V and J genes are TRBV9 and TRBJ2-3, with D possibly matching TRBD1 (5 bases). This CDR3 contains 17 residues. Per the germline V gene, CDR1 is SGDLS and CDR2 is YYNGEE. V shed 3 bases and J shed 4 bases, with 21 bases lying between them. Supplemented by reference TRBV9 and TRBJ2-3, the full variable domain reads DSGVTQTPKHLITATGQRVTLRCSPRSGDLSVYWYQQSLDQGLQFLIQYYNGEERAKGNILERFSAQQFPDLHSELNLSSLELGDSALYFCASSASRARGLADTQYFGPGTRLTVL.

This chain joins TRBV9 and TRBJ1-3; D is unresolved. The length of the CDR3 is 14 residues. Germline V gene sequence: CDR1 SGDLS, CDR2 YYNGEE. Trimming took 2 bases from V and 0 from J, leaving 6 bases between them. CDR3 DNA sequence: TGTGCCAGCAGCGTGCAGACCTCTGGAAACACCATATATTTT. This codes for CASSVQTSGNTIYF. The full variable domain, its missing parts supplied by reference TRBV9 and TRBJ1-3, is DSGVTQTPKHLITATGQRVTLRCSPRSGDLSVYWYQQSLDQGLQFLIQYYNGEERAKGNILERFSAQQFPDLHSELNLSSLELGDSALYFCASSVQTSGNTIYFGEGSWLTVV.

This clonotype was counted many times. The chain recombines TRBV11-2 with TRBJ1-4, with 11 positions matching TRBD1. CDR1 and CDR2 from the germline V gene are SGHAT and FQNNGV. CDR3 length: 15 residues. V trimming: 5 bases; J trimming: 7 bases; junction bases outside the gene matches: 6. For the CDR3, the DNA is TGTGCCAGCAGCGGAAGGACAGGGGGCGTTGAAAAACTGTTTTTT. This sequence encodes CASSGRTGGVEKLFF.

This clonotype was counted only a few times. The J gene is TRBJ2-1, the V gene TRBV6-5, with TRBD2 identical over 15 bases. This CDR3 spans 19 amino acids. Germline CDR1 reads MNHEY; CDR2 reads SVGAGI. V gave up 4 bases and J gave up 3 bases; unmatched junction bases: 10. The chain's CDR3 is CASSSEGTSGGTYYNEQFF. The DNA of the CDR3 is TGTGCCAGCAGTTCCGAGGGGACTAGCGGGGGGACCTACTACAATGAGCAGTTCTTC.

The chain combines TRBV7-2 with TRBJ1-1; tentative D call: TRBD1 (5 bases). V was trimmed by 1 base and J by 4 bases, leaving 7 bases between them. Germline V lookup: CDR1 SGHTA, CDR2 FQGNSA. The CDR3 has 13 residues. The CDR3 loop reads CASSLVDSTEAFF. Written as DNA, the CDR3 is TGTGCCAGCAGCTTAGTAGACAGCACTGAAGCTTTCTTT.

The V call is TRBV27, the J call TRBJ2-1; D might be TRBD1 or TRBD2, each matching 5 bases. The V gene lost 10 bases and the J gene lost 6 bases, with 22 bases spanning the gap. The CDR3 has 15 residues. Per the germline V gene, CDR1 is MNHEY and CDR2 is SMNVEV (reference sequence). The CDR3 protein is CATVEGSGTPNEQFF. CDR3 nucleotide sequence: TGTGCCACCGTAGAAGGTTCCGGGACCCCCAATGAGCAGTTCTTC.

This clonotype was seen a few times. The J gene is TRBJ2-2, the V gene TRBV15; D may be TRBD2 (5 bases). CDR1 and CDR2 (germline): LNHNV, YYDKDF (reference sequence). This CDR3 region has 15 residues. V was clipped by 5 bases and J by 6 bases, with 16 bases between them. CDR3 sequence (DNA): TGTGCCACCAGCCTCGGTACTAGGGAGTCCGGGGAGCTGTTTTTT. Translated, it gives CATSLGTRESGELFF.

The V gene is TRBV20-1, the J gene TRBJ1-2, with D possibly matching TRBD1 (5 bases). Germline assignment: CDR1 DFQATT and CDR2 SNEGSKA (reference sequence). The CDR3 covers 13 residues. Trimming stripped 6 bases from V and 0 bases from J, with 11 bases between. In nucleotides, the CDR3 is TGCAGTGCCAAGACAGCCGCTAACTATGGCTACACCTTC. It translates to CSAKTAANYGYTF.

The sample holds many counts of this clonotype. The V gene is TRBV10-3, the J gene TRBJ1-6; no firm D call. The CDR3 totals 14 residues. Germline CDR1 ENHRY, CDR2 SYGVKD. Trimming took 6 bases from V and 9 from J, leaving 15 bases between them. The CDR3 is CAISESRVGSPLHF. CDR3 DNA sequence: TGTGCCATCAGCGAATCCAGAGTAGGTTCACCCCTCCACTTT.

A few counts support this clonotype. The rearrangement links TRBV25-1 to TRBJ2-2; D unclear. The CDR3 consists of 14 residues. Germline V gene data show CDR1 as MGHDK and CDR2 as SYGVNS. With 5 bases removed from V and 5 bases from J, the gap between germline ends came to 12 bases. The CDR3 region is CASSRGLSTGELFF. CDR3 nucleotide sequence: TGTGCCAGCAGTAGAGGCCTTTCTACCGGGGAGCTGTTTTTT.

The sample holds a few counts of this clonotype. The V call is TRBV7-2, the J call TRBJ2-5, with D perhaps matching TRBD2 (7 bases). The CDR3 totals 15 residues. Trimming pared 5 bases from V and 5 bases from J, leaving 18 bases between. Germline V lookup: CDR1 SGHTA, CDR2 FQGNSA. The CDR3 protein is CASSPAGAMGETQYF. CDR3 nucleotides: TGTGCCAGCAGCCCGGCGGGGGCTATGGGGGAGACCCAGTACTTC.

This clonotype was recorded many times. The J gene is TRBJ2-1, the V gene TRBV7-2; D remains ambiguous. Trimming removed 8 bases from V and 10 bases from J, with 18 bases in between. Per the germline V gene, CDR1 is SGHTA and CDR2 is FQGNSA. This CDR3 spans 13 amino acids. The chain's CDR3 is CASAVLFTTEQFF. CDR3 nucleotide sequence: TGTGCCAGCGCCGTATTGTTTACGACGGAGCAGTTCTTC. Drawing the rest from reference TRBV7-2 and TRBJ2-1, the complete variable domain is GAGVSQSPSNKVTEKGKDVELRCDPISGHTALYWYRQSLGQGLEFLIYFQGNSAPDKSGLPSDRFSAERTGGSVSTLTIQRTQQEDSAVYLCASAVLFTTEQFFGPGTRLTVL.

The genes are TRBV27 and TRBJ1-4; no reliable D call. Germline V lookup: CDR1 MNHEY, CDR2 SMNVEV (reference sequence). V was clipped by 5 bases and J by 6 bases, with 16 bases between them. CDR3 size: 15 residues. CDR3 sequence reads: CASSPIGMVDEKLFF. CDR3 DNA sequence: TGTGCCAGCAGTCCCATAGGGATGGTAGATGAAAAACTGTTTTTT.

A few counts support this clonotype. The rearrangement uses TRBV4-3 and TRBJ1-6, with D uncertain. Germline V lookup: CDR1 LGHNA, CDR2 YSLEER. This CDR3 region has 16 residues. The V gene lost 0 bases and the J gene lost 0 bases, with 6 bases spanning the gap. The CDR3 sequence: CASSQEESSYNSPLHF. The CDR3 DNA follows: TGCGCCAGCAGCCAAGAGGAGAGCTCCTATAATTCACCCCTCCACTTT.

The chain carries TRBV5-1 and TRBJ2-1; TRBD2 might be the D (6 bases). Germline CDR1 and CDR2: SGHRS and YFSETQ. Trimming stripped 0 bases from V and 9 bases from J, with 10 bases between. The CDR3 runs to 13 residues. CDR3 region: CASSLGGLAEQFF. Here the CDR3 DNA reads TGCGCCAGCAGCTTGGGGGGACTGGCTGAGCAGTTCTTC.

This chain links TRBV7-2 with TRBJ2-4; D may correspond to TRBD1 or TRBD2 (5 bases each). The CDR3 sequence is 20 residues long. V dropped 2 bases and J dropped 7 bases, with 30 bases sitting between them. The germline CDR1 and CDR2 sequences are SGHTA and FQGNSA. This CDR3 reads CASSLLRGDVGLKGKNIQYF. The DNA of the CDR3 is TGTGCCAGCAGCTTACTTAGGGGAGATGTAGGACTGAAGGGGAAGAACATTCAGTACTTC.

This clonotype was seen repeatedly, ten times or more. The CDR3 spells CASSLGVSNQPQHF. DNA of the CDR3: TGTGCCAGCAGCTTGGGAGTCTCTAATCAGCCCCAGCATTTT. The gene calls are TRBV7-2 and TRBJ1-5; the D is unclear. V lost 3 bases and J lost 4, with 10 bases in between. CDR3 size: 14 residues. Germline-derived CDR1 and CDR2 are SGHTA and FQGNSA.

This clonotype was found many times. CDR3 protein: CASSFRQGRQFF. CDR3 nucleotides: TGTGCCAGCAGCTTCCGACAGGGTCGGCAGTTCTTC. The chain combines TRBV7-2 with TRBJ2-1, with TRBD1 matching 7 bases. CDR1 and CDR2 from the germline V gene are SGHTA and FQGNSA. V was clipped by 3 bases and J by 12 bases; unmatched bases: 5. This CDR3 has 12 amino acids.